The clone carrying this T cell receptor (beta chain) was found many times. Its antigen is unidentified. Time point specified: patch test 1, 2 weeks after DPC sensitization. Specified treatment: therapeutic diphenylcyclopropenone sensitization with weekly scalp DPC. Blood draws came before every patch-test application. The data were obtained in a study of human T cells and chemical hapten exposure. Whole-study context: There were per-sample TCR yield variations, arising mainly from small pooled library volume differences.

Findings of the study overall: Expanded TCR counts at PT1 went up together with patch test score, a positive correlation. Sensitizing with DPC caused no change in TCRs above 1 in 1000 frequency.

TCRdb itself ran the RACE reads through MiXCR, one entry per CDR3 protein. The profile shows around 99,000 distinct CDR3 sequences, approximately 13% of them singletons. Germline assignment: CDR1 SNHLY and CDR2 FYNNEI. V lost 0 bases, J lost 3 bases, and 0 bases lay in between. This CDR3 region has 11 residues. The clonotype originates from a woman aged 40 to 55 with alopecia areata. Some clones in this sample may be carry-over from other donors' samples. The starting material was whole blood, obtained in connection with sensitization to the hapten diphenylcyclopropenone (DPC). This chain uses TRBV2 with TRBJ2-7; D remains ambiguous. CDR3 protein: CASSEAYEQYF. The CDR3 DNA is TGTGCCAGCAGTGAAGCCTACGAGCAGTACTTC.